Below are 17 T cell receptor beta chains sequenced from a single sample in a study of T-cell reconstitution after alpha-beta-depleted transplantation in children. During its preparation, the TCRbeta library received unique molecular identifiers. From the PCR reads, TCRdb called clonotypes with MiXCR, one entry per CDR3 protein. Here the sample spans approximately 590,000 distinct CDR3 sequences, roughly a tenth being singletons. This specimen consisted of PBMCs from the stem cell graft donor, obtained from the stem cell graft. The receptors derive from a human donor who donated a stem cell graft to a child with acute myeloid leukemia.

On this clonotype itself: A read error may explain this, as a much larger clone is one base away. The rearrangement links TRBV25-1 to TRBJ2-7; 9 nucleotides align to TRBD2. This CDR3 region has 12 residues. Germline V gene sequence: CDR1 MGHDK, CDR2 SYGVNS. The V gene end was trimmed by 8 bases and the J gene end by 10 bases; junction bases not matched to a gene: 9. CDR3 loop: CASATSGLNQYF. The CDR3 nucleotides read TGTGCCAGCGCCACTAGCGGGCTCAATCAGTACTTC.

This clonotype was detected a few times. This chain joins TRBV19 and TRBJ1-1, with TRBD1 matching 9 bases. With 4 bases clipped from V and 5 bases from J, the junction kept 8 bases outside the gene matches. CDR1 is LNHDA and CDR2 is SQIVND in the germline V gene (reference sequence). The CDR3 sequence is 15 residues long. CDR3 bases: TGTGCCAGTAGTACGAAGGACAGGGGAAGGACTGAAGCTTTCTTT. This codes for CASSTKDRGRTEAFF.

The V and J genes are TRBV6-6 and TRBJ1-2; D is unresolved. The germline CDR1 and CDR2 sequences are MNHNY and SVGAGI (reference sequence). V lost 7 bases, J lost 8 bases, and 17 bases lay in between. The length of the CDR3 is 13 residues. In nucleotides, the CDR3 is TGTGCCAGCACTTTAGGGTCTAACTTCGGCTACACCTTC. It translates to CASTLGSNFGYTF.

V and J are TRBV24-1 and TRBJ2-1; 7 bases are a match to TRBD1. Germline-derived CDR1 and CDR2 are KGHDR and SFDVKD. The V segment lost 3 bases and the J segment 6 bases; nucleotides outside the gene matches: 4. This CDR3 spans 14 amino acids. CDR3 nucleotides: TGTGCCACCAGTGATGGGACAGCGGTCAATGAGCAGTTCTTC. Its protein is CATSDGTAVNEQFF.

In this sample, this clonotype turned up a few times. The J gene is TRBJ1-2, the V gene TRBV11-2, with 7 positions matching TRBD1. Losses at the gene ends were 7 bases for V and 0 bases for J; bases not matched to a gene: 8. Germline CDR1 and CDR2: SGHAT and FQNNGV. The CDR3 is 15 amino acids. CDR3 sequence reads: CASTPGGSSNYGYTF. CDR3 nucleotides: TGTGCCAGCACCCCAGGGGGTAGCTCTAACTATGGCTACACCTTC.

This clonotype came up a few times. V is TRBV5-1 and J is TRBJ2-7; D possibly matches TRBD1 or TRBD2 (5 bases each). Trimming pared 0 bases from V and 3 bases from J, leaving 10 bases between. The germline gives CDR1 SGHRS, CDR2 YFSETQ. This CDR3 contains 14 residues. DNA of the CDR3: TGCGCCAGCAGCTTGGTGGGGGATTACTACGAGCAGTACTTC. This sequence encodes CASSLVGDYYEQYF.

This clonotype has at least ten counts. The chain combines TRBV7-9 with TRBJ2-7; 12 bases are shared with TRBD2. V trimming: 8 bases; J trimming: 3 bases; junction bases outside the gene matches: 5. CDR1 is SEHNR, CDR2 FQNEAQ, per germline (reference sequence). The CDR3 contains 14 residues. CDR3: CASQPTSGSYEQYF. In nucleotides, the CDR3 is TGTGCCAGCCAACCGACTAGCGGGAGCTACGAGCAGTACTTC.

This clonotype occurred a few times. The chain employs TRBV29-1 and TRBJ1-2, with D unclear. With 6 bases removed from V and 4 bases from J, the gap between germline ends came to 12 bases. The CDR3 runs 12 residues. The germline V gene has CDR1 SQVTM and CDR2 ANQGSEA. The CDR3 protein is CSVLRSSYGYTF. For the CDR3, the DNA is TGCAGCGTCCTGCGGAGCAGCTATGGCTACACCTTC.

The CDR3 sequence is CSVAAGYGYTF. CDR3 nucleotide sequence: TGCAGCGTCGCAGCAGGGTATGGCTACACCTTC. This sequence joins TRBV29-1 and TRBJ1-2, with D perhaps TRBD1 (5 bases). Germline loops: CDR1 SQVTM, CDR2 ANQGSEA. The CDR3 has 11 residues. Trimming removed 6 bases from V and 5 bases from J, with 10 bases in between.

This chain joins TRBV27 and TRBJ2-3; perhaps TRBD1 as D (5 bases). The germline V gene encodes CDR1 MNHEY and CDR2 SMNVEV (reference sequence). Trimming stripped 4 bases from V and 4 bases from J, with 15 bases between. There are 15 residues in the CDR3. The DNA of the CDR3 is TGTGCCAGCAGTTCGACCCGGCAGGGCTCAGATACGCAGTATTTT. It is translated as CASSSTRQGSDTQYF.

In its sample, this clonotype was seen a few times. The chain uses TRBV20-1 and TRBJ2-1; TRBD2 aligns across 10 bases. V shed 3 bases, J shed 8 bases, and the junction held 13 bases outside the gene matches. The CDR3 runs to 16 residues. Germline V CDR1 and CDR2: DFQATT, SNEGSKA (reference sequence). The CDR3 sequence: CSARNNLLAGIDEQFF. In DNA, the CDR3 is TGCAGTGCTAGGAATAACCTACTAGCGGGAATCGATGAGCAGTTCTTC.

This clonotype was recorded a few times. CDR3 bases: TGCGCCAGCAGCCAAACAGGGCGAGGGAACACCGGGGAGCTGTTTTTT. Its translation: CASSQTGRGNTGELFF. The rearrangement links TRBV4-3 to TRBJ2-2, with D maybe TRBD1 (6 bases). Trimming took 2 bases from V and 1 from J, leaving 11 bases between them. The CDR3 runs to 16 residues. CDR1 LGHNA and CDR2 YSLEER come from the germline V gene.

In this sample, this clonotype turned up many times. The V call is TRBV20-1, the J call TRBJ2-7, with 7 bases lining up with TRBD2. CDR1 is DFQATT and CDR2 is SNEGSKA in the germline V gene (reference sequence). This CDR3 has 15 amino acids. Losses at the gene ends were 0 bases for V and 7 bases for J; bases not matched to a gene: 12. CDR3 nucleotide sequence: TGCAGTGCTAGAGATCGCCCAGCGGGAAAGCGGGAGCAGTACTTC. As protein: CSARDRPAGKREQYF.

The CDR3 DNA reads TGCAGCGTTGCGGCCTGGACTAGCACAGATACGCAGTATTTT. Translating gives CSVAAWTSTDTQYF. V and J are TRBV29-1 and TRBJ2-3; maybe TRBD2 (5 bases). The CDR3 sequence is 14 residues long. Trimming cost V 4 bases and J 0 bases, with 11 bases left between them. Germline CDR1 and CDR2: SQVTM and ANQGSEA.

Comments on this clonotype: This clone may be a read error of a much larger clone one base away. V usage is TRBV20-1 and J usage is TRBJ2-4; 7 positions match TRBD2. Unmatched junction bases numbered 12, after V lost 6 bases and J lost 7 bases. This CDR3 contains 14 residues. The germline gives CDR1 DFQATT, CDR2 SNEGSKA (reference sequence). The CDR3 sequence is CSASGLVGDNIQYF. The CDR3 bases are TGCAGTGCCTCCGGACTAGTGGGAGATAACATTCAGTACTTC.

This chain links TRBV13 with TRBJ2-2; 9 nucleotides agree with TRBD2. Unmatched junction bases numbered 9, after V lost 1 base and J lost 0 bases. In germline, CDR1 is PRHDT, CDR2 FYEKMQ (reference sequence). The CDR3 length is 19 residues. The CDR3 DNA follows: TGTGCCAGCAGCTTAGAATCCCCTCTAGCGGGGCCGAACACCGGGGAGCTGTTTTTT. Translation: CASSLESPLAGPNTGELFF.

This clonotype occurred many times. The chain links TRBV20-1 to TRBJ2-3; no clear D. V was cut by 7 bases and J by 4 bases, with 9 bases left in between. This CDR3 has 11 residues. CDR1 DFQATT and CDR2 SNEGSKA come from the germline V gene (reference sequence). CDR3 sequence reads: CSVFWADTQYF. The CDR3 nucleotides are TGCAGTGTATTCTGGGCAGATACGCAGTATTTT.